A selection of T cell receptor beta chains follows, all from one sample in a study of post-analysis software for immune sequencing data. TCRdb ran MiXCR on the PCR reads and lists one entry per CDR3 protein. The table lists roughly 800,000 distinct CDR3 sequences, approximately 50% of them singletons. The sample taken for sequencing was blood. The receptors shown here come from a girl between 5 and 17 years old with multiple sclerosis. The CDR3 runs from the conserved cysteine through the conserved F or W. Each record gives: J gene, clone size, D gene, V gene, CDR3 DNA, CDR3 protein. The D gene is left open where the match is weak. Clone size is shown for a subset of rows, as once, few, many or a class of expanded clone.

j_gene: TRBJ1-2
abundance: -
d_gene: TRBD1
v_gene: TRBV5-1
CDR3nt: TGCGCCAGCAGCTTTGGAACCCAGCAGACAGGGCGTTCGTATGGCTACACCTTC
CDR3aa: CASSFGTQQTGRSYGYTF

j_gene: TRBJ2-1
abundance: -
d_gene: TRBD2
v_gene: TRBV6-8
CDR3nt: TGTGCCAGCAGTTACTCGCAATTCCTAGCGGGGCTGTCCTACAATGAGCAGTTCTTC
CDR3aa: CASSYSQFLAGLSYNEQFF

j_gene: TRBJ2-1
abundance: -
d_gene: TRBD1
v_gene: TRBV20-1
CDR3nt: TGCAGTGCTAGAGATGTCGGGACAGGAACCAATGAGCAGTTCTTC
CDR3aa: CSARDVGTGTNEQFF

j_gene: TRBJ2-3
abundance: -
d_gene: -
v_gene: TRBV3-1
CDR3nt: TGTGCCAGCAGCCAAGATCGGACAGGGCGGGAGAACACAGATACGCAGTATTTT
CDR3aa: CASSQDRTGRENTDTQYF

j_gene: TRBJ2-1
abundance: -
d_gene: TRBD2
v_gene: TRBV20-1
CDR3nt: TGCAGTGCTCCGGGACTAGCGGCCAACAATGAGCAGTTCTTC
CDR3aa: CSAPGLAANNEQFF

j_gene: TRBJ2-2
abundance: -
d_gene: TRBD1
v_gene: TRBV25-1
CDR3nt: TGTGCCAGCAGTGCCTACAGGGGGTTTTACTTCCTGAACACCGGGGAGCTGTTTTTT
CDR3aa: CASSAYRGFYFLNTGELFF

j_gene: TRBJ2-7
abundance: few
d_gene: TRBD1
v_gene: TRBV4-1
CDR3nt: TGCGCCAGCAGCCACCCGGGACAGGCAAACTACGAGCAGTACTTC
CDR3aa: CASSHPGQANYEQYF

j_gene: TRBJ2-3
abundance: -
d_gene: TRBD2
v_gene: TRBV3-1
CDR3nt: TGTGCCAGCAGCGAGATAGCGGGGGAAGATACGCAGTATTTT
CDR3aa: CASSEIAGEDTQYF

j_gene: TRBJ2-1
abundance: -
d_gene: -
v_gene: TRBV5-1
CDR3nt: TGCGCCAGCAGCTCCCAGCTACGCTCCTACAATGAGCAGTTCTTC
CDR3aa: CASSSQLRSYNEQFF

j_gene: TRBJ2-7
abundance: -
d_gene: TRBD2
v_gene: TRBV7-9
CDR3nt: TGTGCCAGCAGCCATAGCGGGAGAGCGACCTACGAGCAGTACTTC
CDR3aa: CASSHSGRATYEQYF

j_gene: TRBJ2-7
abundance: -
d_gene: TRBD1
v_gene: TRBV29-1
CDR3nt: TGCAGCGTTGCCGGGACAGCTAACGAGCAGTACTTC
CDR3aa: CSVAGTANEQYF

j_gene: TRBJ2-4
abundance: -
d_gene: -
v_gene: TRBV7-2
CDR3nt: TGTGCCAGCAGCCCCCTGATGACCATGGAGGACAAAAACATTCAGTACTTC
CDR3aa: CASSPLMTMEDKNIQYF

j_gene: TRBJ2-1
abundance: -
d_gene: -
v_gene: TRBV27
CDR3nt: TGTGCCAGCACCGACAGACCCTCAACAACAAGTGAGCAGTTCTTC
CDR3aa: CASTDRPSTTSEQFF

j_gene: TRBJ2-1
abundance: -
d_gene: -
v_gene: TRBV20-1
CDR3nt: TGCAGTGCTAGAGATGCGGGCGGTAACAATGAGCACTTCTTC
CDR3aa: CSARDAGGNNEHFF

j_gene: TRBJ1-5
abundance: -
d_gene: -
v_gene: TRBV6-1
CDR3nt: TGTGCCAGCAGTGAAGCGGGGCCTGGTTTAATAAGGCATTTT
CDR3aa: CASSEAGPGLIRHF

j_gene: TRBJ2-1
abundance: -
d_gene: TRBD2
v_gene: TRBV6-6
CDR3nt: TGTGCCAGCAGTTACGGACTAGCGAATGAGCAGTTCTTC
CDR3aa: CASSYGLANEQFF

j_gene: TRBJ2-1
abundance: -
d_gene: -
v_gene: TRBV7-9
CDR3nt: TGTGCCAGCAGCTTATTATGGGTCTACAATGAGCAGTTCTTC
CDR3aa: CASSLLWVYNEQFF

j_gene: TRBJ2-3
abundance: few
d_gene: TRBD2
v_gene: TRBV29-1
CDR3nt: TGCAGCGGCGCGGGACTAGCGTCCGCTAGCACAGATACGCAGTATTTT
CDR3aa: CSGAGLASASTDTQYF

j_gene: TRBJ1-1
abundance: -
d_gene: -
v_gene: TRBV5-4
CDR3nt: TGTGCCAGCAGCTTGGACAGAACCAAACTGAACACTGAAGCTTTCTTT
CDR3aa: CASSLDRTKLNTEAFF

j_gene: TRBJ2-4
abundance: -
d_gene: -
v_gene: TRBV29-1
CDR3nt: TGCAGCGCTCCCGATATAGCCAAAAACATTCAGTACTTC
CDR3aa: CSAPDIAKNIQYF

j_gene: TRBJ1-2
abundance: -
d_gene: -
v_gene: TRBV12-3/TRBV12-4
CDR3nt: TGTGCCAGCTTCCGGGACCCAACGGACTATGGCTACACCTTC
CDR3aa: CASFRDPTDYGYTF

j_gene: TRBJ2-3
abundance: -
d_gene: TRBD2
v_gene: TRBV20-1
CDR3nt: TGCAGTGCTCATCCTCCGGGACTAGCGACAGATACGCAGTATTTT
CDR3aa: CSAHPPGLATDTQYF

j_gene: TRBJ1-1
abundance: few
d_gene: -
v_gene: TRBV20-1
CDR3nt: TGCAGTGCTAGAGAGAACACTGAAGCTTTCTTT
CDR3aa: CSARENTEAFF

j_gene: TRBJ2-3
abundance: -
d_gene: -
v_gene: TRBV20-1
CDR3nt: TGCAGTGCTAGAGATCCCCGCAGAGATACGCAGTATTTT
CDR3aa: CSARDPRRDTQYF

j_gene: TRBJ2-1
abundance: -
d_gene: TRBD2
v_gene: TRBV19
CDR3nt: TGTGCCAGTAGTATCCGCGGGAGGGCCACATTATTAGGTTACAATGAGCAGTTCTTC
CDR3aa: CASSIRGRATLLGYNEQFF

j_gene: TRBJ1-2
abundance: -
d_gene: -
v_gene: TRBV10-3
CDR3nt: TGTGCCATCAGTGAGTCGCCCAGGGGATACTATGGCTACACCTTC
CDR3aa: CAISESPRGYYGYTF

j_gene: TRBJ1-5
abundance: -
d_gene: -
v_gene: TRBV2
CDR3nt: TGTGCCAGCAGTGACGTGTACAATCAGCCCCAGCATTTT
CDR3aa: CASSDVYNQPQHF